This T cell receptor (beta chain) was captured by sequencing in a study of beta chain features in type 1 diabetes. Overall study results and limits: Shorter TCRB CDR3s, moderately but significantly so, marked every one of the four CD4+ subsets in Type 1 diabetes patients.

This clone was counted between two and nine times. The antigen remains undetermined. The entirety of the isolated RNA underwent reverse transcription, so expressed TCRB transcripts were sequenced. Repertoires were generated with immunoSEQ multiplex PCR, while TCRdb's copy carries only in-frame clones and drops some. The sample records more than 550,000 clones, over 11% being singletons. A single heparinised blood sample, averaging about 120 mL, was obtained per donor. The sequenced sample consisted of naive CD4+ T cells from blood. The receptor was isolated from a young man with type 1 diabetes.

CDR3 sequence: CASSVLQGRANVLTF. CDR3 in DNA: TGTGCCAGCAGCGTACTACAGGGGAGGGCCAACGTCCTGACTTTC. The V gene is TRBV5-5, the J gene TRBJ2-6; the match to TRBD1 covers 7 bases. Germline assignment: CDR1 SGHKS and CDR2 YYEKEE (reference sequence). This CDR3 region has 15 residues. J gave up 5 bases and V 4 bases, and 6 bases lay outside the gene matches.